This entry describes one TCR beta chain. The antigen it binds to is not known. Base qualities are missing; no much larger clone stands one base away. TCRbeta CDR3 regions were amplified from genomic DNA by means of the immunoSEQ Assay, a bias-controlled multiplex PCR. The authors' analysis ran thus. The number of nucleated cells in each sample was estimated from the amplification of reference gene primers within the assay. To quantify the absolute abundance of each unique TCRbeta CDR3 rearrangement, sequence reads were collapsed and filtered. For each sample, productive Simpson clonality was calculated as the square root of Simpson's diversity index across productive rearrangements. Sourced from immuneACCESS, this table was stored by TCRdb with only in-frame sequences that have V and J called. A share of the clones is absent; for the studies checked, an unresolved V gene accounts for under half, and the remainder has no known explanation. The V and J calls and clone size were taken over from that table, and D and trimming were inferred from the DNA. The sample yields about 310,000 clones; approximately 89% were counted once. The ten largest clones take up around 9.5% of the sample.

In the prospective study, participants were roughly 18 to 95 years old, resided in 25 or so geographic areas of the United States, and were enrolled through a virtual design. To assign participants to cohorts, the prospective study relied on clinical history that participants themselves reported in a screening survey and a study questionnaire. For ImmuneRACE Cohort 3, a participant was defined as recovered based on two consecutive negative NP/OP PCR tests, clearance by a healthcare professional, or resolution of symptoms. Mobile phlebotomists in the prospective study collected whole blood, serum and a nasopharyngeal or oropharyngeal swab from every participant. Additional blood draws and questionnaires over a roughly two-month period could optionally be provided by prospective study participants. Blood samples from the prospective study were shipped frozen or at room temperature prior to DNA extraction.

CDR1 KGHSH and CDR2 LQKENI are derived from the germline V gene. Trimming removed 4 bases from V and 5 bases from J; the gene matches leave 8 bases unexplained. The CDR3 contains 15 residues, cysteine and phenylalanine counted. The DNA shown is the 45-base CDR3, in frame from base 1. This sample was taken from a study of blood T cell repertoires in COVID-19 (TCRdb year 2020). For the wider study: Samples covering the acute and convalescent phases of COVID-19 were provided by collaborators in the United States, Italy and Spain. The material from the prospective study consisted of cDNA or gDNA derived from T cells, B-cell-depleted T cells, or PBMCs. Subjects who had been exposed to COVID-19, were actively infected with it, or had recovered from it provided the deeply sampled blood TCRbeta repertoires that made up the dataset. A freely available public database, intended as a resource for researchers studying the immune response to SARS-CoV-2, is where the repertoires were released. Samples came from the ongoing ImmuneRACE study (first 160 participants) plus 1,254 subjects from 6 global collaborators. A de-identified subject ID, COVID-19 status, age in years and sex were almost always included in the sample metadata. HLA class I and class II types, where available, came from metadata supplied by the sample provider rather than from assay-based typing. Study-wide conclusions, independent of this receptor: Clinical and demographic metadata were provided uncurated, with the amount varying by source and participant.

This TCR was sampled from a woman between 35 and 50 years old who had recovered from COVID-19. The material sequenced was PBMCs or T cells enriched from blood (not recorded which). Rearrangement joined TRBV18 to TRBJ2-7, and 10 bases in between align with TRBD1. The nucleotide sequence reads TGTGCCAGCTCACTACAGACAGGGGGCTGGGACGAGCAGTACTTC. The translation is CASSLQTGGWDEQYF.